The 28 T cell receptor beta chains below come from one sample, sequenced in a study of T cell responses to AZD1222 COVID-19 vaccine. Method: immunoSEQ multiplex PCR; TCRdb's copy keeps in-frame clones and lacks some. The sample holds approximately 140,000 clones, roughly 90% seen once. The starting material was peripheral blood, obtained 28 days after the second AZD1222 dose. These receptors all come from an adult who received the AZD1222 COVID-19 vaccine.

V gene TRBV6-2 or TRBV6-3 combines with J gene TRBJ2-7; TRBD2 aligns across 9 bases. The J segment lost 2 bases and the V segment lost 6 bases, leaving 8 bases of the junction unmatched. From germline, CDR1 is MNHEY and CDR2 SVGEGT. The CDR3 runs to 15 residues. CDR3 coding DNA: TGTGCCAGCAGCTTAGCGGGAGAAATCACCTACGAGCAGTACTTC. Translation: CASSLAGEITYEQYF.

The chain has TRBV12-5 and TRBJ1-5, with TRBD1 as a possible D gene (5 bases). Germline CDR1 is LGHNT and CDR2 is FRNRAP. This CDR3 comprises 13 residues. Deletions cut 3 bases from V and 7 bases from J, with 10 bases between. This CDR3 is CASGLGATQPQHF. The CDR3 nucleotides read TGTGCTAGTGGTTTAGGGGCCACCCAGCCCCAGCATTTT.

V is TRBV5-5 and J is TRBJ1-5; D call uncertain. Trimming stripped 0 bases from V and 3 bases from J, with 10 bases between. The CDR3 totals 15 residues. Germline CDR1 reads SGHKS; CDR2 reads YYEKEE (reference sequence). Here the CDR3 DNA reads TGTGCCAGCAGCTTGGTTCCCAGGTTCAATCAGCCCCAGCATTTT. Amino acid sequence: CASSLVPRFNQPQHF.

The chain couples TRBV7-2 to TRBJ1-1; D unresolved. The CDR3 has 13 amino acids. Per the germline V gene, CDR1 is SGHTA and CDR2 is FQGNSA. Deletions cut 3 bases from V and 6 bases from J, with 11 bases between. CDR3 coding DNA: TGTGCCAGCAGCTTTGGCGGTGGATCTGAAGCTTTCTTT. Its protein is CASSFGGGSEAFF.

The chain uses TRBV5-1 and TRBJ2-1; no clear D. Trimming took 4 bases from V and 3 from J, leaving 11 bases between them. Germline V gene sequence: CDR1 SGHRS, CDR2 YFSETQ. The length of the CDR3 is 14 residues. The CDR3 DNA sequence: TGCGCCAGCAGCCCATTCGACCGCTACAATGAGCAGTTCTTC. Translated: CASSPFDRYNEQFF.

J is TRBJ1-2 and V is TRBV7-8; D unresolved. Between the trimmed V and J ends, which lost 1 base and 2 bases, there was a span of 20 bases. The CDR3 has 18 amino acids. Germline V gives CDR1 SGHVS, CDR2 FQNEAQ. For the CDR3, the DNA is TGTGCCAGCAGCTTAGTTCTGCCGGAAACCGGCTTAAACTATGGCTACACCTTC. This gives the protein CASSLVLPETGLNYGYTF.

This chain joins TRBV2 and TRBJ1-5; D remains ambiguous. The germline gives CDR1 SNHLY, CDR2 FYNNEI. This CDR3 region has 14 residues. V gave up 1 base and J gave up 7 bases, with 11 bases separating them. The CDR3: CASSEVALQQPQHF. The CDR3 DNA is TGTGCCAGCAGTGAAGTAGCCCTACAGCAGCCCCAGCATTTT.

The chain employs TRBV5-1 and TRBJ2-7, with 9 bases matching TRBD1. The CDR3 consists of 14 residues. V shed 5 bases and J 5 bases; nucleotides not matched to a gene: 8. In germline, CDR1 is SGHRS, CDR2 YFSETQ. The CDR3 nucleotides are TGCGCCAGCAGACCTTGGGACAGGGATAACGAGCAGTACTTC. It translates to CASRPWDRDNEQYF.

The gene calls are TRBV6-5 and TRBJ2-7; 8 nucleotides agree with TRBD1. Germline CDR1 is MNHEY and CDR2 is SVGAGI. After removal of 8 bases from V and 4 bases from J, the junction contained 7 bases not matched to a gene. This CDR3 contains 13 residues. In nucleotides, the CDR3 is TGTGCCAGCGGCCGGACAGGGAGGTACGAGCAGTACGTC. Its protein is CASGRTGRYEQYV.

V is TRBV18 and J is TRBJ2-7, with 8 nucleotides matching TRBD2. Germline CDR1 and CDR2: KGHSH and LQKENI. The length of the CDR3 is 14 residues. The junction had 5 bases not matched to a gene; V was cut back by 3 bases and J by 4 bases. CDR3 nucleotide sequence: TGTGCCAGCTCACCCGGGACTAGACAATACGAGCAGTACTTC. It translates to CASSPGTRQYEQYF.

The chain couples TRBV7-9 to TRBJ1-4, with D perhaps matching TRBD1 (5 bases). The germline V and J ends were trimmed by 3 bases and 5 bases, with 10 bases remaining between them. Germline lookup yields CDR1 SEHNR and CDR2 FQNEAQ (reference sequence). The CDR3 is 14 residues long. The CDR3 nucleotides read TGTGCCAGCAGCTTGTCTCAGGGAAATGAAAAACTGTTTTTT. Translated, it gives CASSLSQGNEKLFF.

The CDR3, as DNA: TGTGCCAGCAGTTTTAACAGGGCTGGAAACACCATATATTTT. It is translated as CASSFNRAGNTIYF. The gene calls are TRBV28 and TRBJ1-3; possible D gene TRBD1, 6 bases. This CDR3 contains 14 residues. V gave up 3 bases and J gave up 2 bases, with 8 bases separating them. CDR1 is MDHEN, CDR2 SYDVKM, per germline.

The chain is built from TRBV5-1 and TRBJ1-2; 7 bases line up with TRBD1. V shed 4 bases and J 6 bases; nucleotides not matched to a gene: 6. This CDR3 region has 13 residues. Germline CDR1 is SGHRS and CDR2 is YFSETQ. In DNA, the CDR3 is TGCGCCAGCAGCGTGGGACAGTCTAATGGCTACACCTTC. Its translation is CASSVGQSNGYTF.

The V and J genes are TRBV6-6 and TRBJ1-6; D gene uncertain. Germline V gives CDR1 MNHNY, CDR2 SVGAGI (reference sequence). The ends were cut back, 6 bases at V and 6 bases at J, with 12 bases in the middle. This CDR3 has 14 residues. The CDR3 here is CASSPGSLNSPLHF. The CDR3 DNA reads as TGTGCCAGCAGCCCGGGAAGCCTTAATTCACCCCTCCACTTT.

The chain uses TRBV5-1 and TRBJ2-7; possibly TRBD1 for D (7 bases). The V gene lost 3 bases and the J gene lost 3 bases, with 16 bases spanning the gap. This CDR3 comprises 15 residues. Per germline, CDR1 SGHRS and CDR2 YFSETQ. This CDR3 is CASSSRQGLDYEQYF. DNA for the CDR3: TGCGCCAGCAGCTCCAGACAGGGACTTGACTACGAGCAGTACTTC.

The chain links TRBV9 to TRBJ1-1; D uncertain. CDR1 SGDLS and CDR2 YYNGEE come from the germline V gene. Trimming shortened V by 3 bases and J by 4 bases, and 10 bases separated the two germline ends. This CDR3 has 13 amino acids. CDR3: CASSAGGVTEAFF. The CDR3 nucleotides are TGTGCCAGCAGCGCAGGTGGGGTCACTGAAGCTTTCTTT.

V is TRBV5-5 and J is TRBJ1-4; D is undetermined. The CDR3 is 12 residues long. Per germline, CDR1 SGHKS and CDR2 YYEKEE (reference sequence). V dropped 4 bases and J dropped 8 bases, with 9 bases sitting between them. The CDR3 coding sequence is TGTGCCAGCAGCCCGGCTAGGGAAAAACTGTTTTTT. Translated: CASSPAREKLFF.

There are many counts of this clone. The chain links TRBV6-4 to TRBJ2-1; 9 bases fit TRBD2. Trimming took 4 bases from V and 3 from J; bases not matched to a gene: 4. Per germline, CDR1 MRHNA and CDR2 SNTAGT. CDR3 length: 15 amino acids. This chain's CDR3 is CASSGVAGDYNEQFF. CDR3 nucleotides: TGTGCCAGCAGTGGGGTAGCGGGGGACTACAATGAGCAGTTCTTC.

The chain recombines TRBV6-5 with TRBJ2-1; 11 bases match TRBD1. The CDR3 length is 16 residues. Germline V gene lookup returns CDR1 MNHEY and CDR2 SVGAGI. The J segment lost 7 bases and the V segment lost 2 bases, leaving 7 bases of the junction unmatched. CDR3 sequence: CASSYLTGTGGNEQFF. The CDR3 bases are TGTGCCAGCAGTTACCTGACCGGGACAGGGGGGAATGAGCAGTTCTTC.

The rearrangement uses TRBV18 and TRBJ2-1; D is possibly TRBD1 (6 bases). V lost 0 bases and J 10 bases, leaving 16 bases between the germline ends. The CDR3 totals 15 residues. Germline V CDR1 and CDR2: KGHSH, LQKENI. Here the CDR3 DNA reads TGTGCCAGCTCACCACCGAGTAGGGGGAGAGGAGAGCAGTTCTTC. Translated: CASSPPSRGRGEQFF.

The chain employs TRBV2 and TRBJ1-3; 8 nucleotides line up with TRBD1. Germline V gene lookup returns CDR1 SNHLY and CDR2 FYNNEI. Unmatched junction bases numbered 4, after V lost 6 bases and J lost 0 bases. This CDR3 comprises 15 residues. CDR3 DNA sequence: TGTGCCAGCAGCAGGGGGCCAGGCTCTGGAAACACCATATATTTT. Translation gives CASSRGPGSGNTIYF.

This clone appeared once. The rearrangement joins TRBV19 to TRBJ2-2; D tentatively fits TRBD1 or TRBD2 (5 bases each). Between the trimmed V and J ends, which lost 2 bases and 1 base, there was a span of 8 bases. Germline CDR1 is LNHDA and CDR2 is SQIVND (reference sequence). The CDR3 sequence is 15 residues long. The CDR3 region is CASSIPGGNTGELFF. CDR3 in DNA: TGTGCCAGTAGTATACCTGGGGGGAACACCGGGGAGCTGTTTTTT.

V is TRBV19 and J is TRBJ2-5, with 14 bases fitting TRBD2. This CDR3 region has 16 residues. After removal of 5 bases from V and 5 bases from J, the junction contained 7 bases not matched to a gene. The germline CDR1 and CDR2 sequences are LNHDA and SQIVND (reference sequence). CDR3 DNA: TGTGCCAGTAGTGACGGGACTAGCGGGAGCCGGGAGACCCAGTACTTC. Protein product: CASSDGTSGSRETQYF.

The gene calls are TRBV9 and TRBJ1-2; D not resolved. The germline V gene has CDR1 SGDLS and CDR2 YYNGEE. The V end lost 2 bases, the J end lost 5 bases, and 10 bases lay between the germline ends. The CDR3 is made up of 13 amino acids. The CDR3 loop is CASSVSTRYGYTF. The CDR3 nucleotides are TGTGCCAGCAGCGTCTCTACGCGTTATGGCTACACCTTC.

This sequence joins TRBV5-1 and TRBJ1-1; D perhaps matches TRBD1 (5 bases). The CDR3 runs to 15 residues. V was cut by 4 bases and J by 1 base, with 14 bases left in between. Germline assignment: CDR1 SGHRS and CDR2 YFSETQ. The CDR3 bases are TGCGCCAGCAGCCTCTCCGGGGGGGAGAACACTGAAGCTTTCTTT. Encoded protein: CASSLSGGENTEAFF.

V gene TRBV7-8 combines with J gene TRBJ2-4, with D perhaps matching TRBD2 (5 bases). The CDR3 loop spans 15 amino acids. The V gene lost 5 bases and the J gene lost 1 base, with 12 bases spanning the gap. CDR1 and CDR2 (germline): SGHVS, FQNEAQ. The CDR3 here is CASSSGPSAKNIQYF. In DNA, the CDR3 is TGTGCCAGCAGCAGCGGACCCTCTGCCAAAAACATTCAGTACTTC.

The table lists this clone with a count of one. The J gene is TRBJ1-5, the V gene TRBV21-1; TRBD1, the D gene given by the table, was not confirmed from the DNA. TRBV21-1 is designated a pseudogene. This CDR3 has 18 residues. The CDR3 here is CASSPRDRGPSQYQPQHF. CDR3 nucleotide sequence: TGTGCCAGCAGCCCCAGGGACAGGGGGCCCTCCCAATATCAGCCCCAGCATTTT.

CDR3 residues: CASSAGFGYTF. CDR3 nucleotide sequence: TGTGCCAGCAGTGCGGGTTTTGGCTACACCTTC. The chain couples TRBV12-3 or TRBV12-4 to TRBJ1-2; no definite D call. Trimming removed 5 bases at V and 7 bases at J, with 8 bases between. There are 11 residues in the CDR3.